This T cell receptor (beta chain) was found in a study of CD8+ T cells in alopecia areata. General study findings and limits: Unlike in mice, where it was clearer, TCR sharing across patients was less clear, possibly HLA-related.

Germline V lookup: CDR1 MNHEY, CDR2 SMNVEV (reference sequence). The CDR3 extends over 11 amino acids. Trimming cost V 4 bases and J 2 bases, with 3 bases left between them. To note about this clone: Its antigen is still unknown. The same CDR3 is also encoded by other DNA sequences in this sample.

Obtained from alopecia areata patients were lesional scalp punch biopsies along with peripheral blood. Sequencing relied on a cDNA template that was reverse transcribed from extracted RNA. The data were produced by immunoSEQ multiplex PCR, yet TCRdb's version contains in-frame clones alone and is incomplete. In the table there are some 120,000 clones, about 51% of which are singletons. Sequencing was carried out using NKG2D-low CD8+ T cells sorted from blood. This chain uses TRBV27 with TRBJ2-7; no definite D call. The sequence came from a human donor with alopecia areata. The CDR3 coding sequence is TGTGCCAGCAGTTCCCCCTACGAGCAGTACTTC. Its protein product is CASSSPYEQYF.